Each of the 11 T cell receptor beta chains below was sequenced from the same sample in a study of T cells expressing NK-cell markers. TCRdb re-called the 5' RACE reads and shows each CDR3 protein once, DNA omitted. In total, the table holds about 440,000 distinct CDR3 sequences. Sequencing was done on a sample of blood T cells: a sorted CD56 or NKG2C T cell subset, CD4+ or CD8+ T cells, or bulk PBMC T cells (not recorded which). These receptor sequences come from a woman between 18 and 75 years old in good health.

The gene calls are TRBV6-1 and TRBJ2-1; TCRdb indicates TRBD1, and absent DNA this call remains unverified. The CDR3 is 14 residues long. CDR1 and CDR2 from the germline V gene are MNHNS and SASEGT. CDR3 residues: CASSPTGFSNEQFF.

V and J are TRBV10-3 and TRBJ2-1; there is no DNA to check the TCRdb D call of TRBD2. Germline CDR1 and CDR2: ENHRY and SYGVKD. This CDR3 comprises 13 residues. The CDR3 loop reads CAIRQREYDEQFF.

This chain's CDR3 is CSVVWPYDNEQFF. This sequence joins TRBV29-1 and TRBJ2-1. The length of the CDR3 is 13 residues. The germline CDR1 and CDR2 sequences are SQVTM and ANQGSEA.

The chain recombines TRBV23-1 with TRBJ1-4. TRBV23-1 is annotated as an ORF whose role is uncertain. The CDR3 extends over 13 amino acids. The CDR3: CASSQSWNEKLFF.

The chain has TRBV7-8 and TRBJ2-1; the D call from TCRdb, TRBD2, cannot be confirmed without DNA. CDR1 is SGHVS and CDR2 is FQNEAQ in the germline V gene. The CDR3 runs 16 residues. The CDR3 here is CASSLYVAGVNYEQFF.

The chain combines TRBV9 with TRBJ2-1; the TCRdb D gene call, TRBD2, has no DNA to confirm it. The CDR3 has 14 amino acids. The germline V gene encodes CDR1 SGDLS and CDR2 YYNGEE. CDR3 sequence reads: CASSSLTSGAEQFF.

The chain joins TRBV20-1 to TRBJ2-1; checking the TCRdb D call of TRBD2 is not possible without DNA. Germline assignment: CDR1 DFQATT and CDR2 SNEGSKA (reference sequence). This CDR3 has 12 residues. The CDR3 here is CSVPRSYNEQFF.

This sequence joins TRBV18 and TRBJ1-5. The CDR3 sequence is 14 residues long. CDR1 is KGHSH, CDR2 LQKENI, per germline. The CDR3 here is CASSPALSNQPQHF. Full variable domain (missing parts from reference TRBV18 and TRBJ1-5): NAGVMQNPRHLVRRRGQEARLRCSPMKGHSHVYWYRQLPEEGLKFMVYLQKENIIDESGMPKERFSAEFPKEGPSILRIQQVVRGDSAAYFCASSPALSNQPQHFGDGTRLSIL.

J is TRBJ2-3 and V is TRBV11-2. The CDR3 spans 15 residues. CDR1 and CDR2 from the germline V gene are SGHAT and FQNNGV. CDR3 sequence reads: CASSLAGENTDTQYF. The whole variable domain, remainder taken from reference TRBV11-2 and TRBJ2-3, is EAGVAQSPRYKIIEKRQSVAFWCNPISGHATLYWYQQILGQGPKLLIQFQNNGVVDDSQLPKDRFSAERLKGVDSTLKIQPAKLEDSAVYLCASSLAGENTDTQYFGPGTRLTVL.

This chain connects TRBV20-1 to TRBJ2-7. Germline V gene lookup returns CDR1 DFQATT and CDR2 SNEGSKA (reference sequence). The CDR3 is made up of 12 amino acids. The CDR3 spells CSARGRRYEQYF.

This rearrangement joins TRBV2 to TRBJ1-2; TCRdb outputs TRBD1, but without DNA this stays unchecked. From germline, CDR1 is SNHLY and CDR2 FYNNEI. There are 13 residues in the CDR3. The CDR3 loop is CASRTLRAGGYTF.